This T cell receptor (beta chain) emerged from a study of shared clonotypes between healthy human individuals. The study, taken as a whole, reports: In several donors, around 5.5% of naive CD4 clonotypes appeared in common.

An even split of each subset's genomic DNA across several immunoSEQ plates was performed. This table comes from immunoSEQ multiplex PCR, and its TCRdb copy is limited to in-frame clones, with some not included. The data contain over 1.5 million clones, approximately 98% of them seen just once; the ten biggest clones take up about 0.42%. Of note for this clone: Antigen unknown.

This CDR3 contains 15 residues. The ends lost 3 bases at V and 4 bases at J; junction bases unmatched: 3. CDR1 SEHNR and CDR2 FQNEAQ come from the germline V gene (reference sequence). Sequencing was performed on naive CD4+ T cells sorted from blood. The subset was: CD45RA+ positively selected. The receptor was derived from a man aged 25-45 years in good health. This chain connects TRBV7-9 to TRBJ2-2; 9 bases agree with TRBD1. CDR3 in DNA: TGTGCCAGCAGCTTTATGACAGGGGGCACCGGGGAGCTGTTTTTT. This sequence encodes CASSFMTGGTGELFF.